One and the same sample provided the 16 T cell receptor beta chains below, sequenced in a study of STAT5B mutations in CD4+ large granular lymphocyte leukemia. TCRdb's table, derived via immunoSEQ multiplex PCR, lists solely in-frame clones and lacks some. Of 40,000 to 45,000 clones listed, 65% to 85% were seen once; the top ten hold approximately 0.32%. Sequenced: CD4+ T cells from blood buffy coats. The receptor source for this set is a human donor in good health.

The chain joins TRBV5-6 to TRBJ2-3; the D gene is possibly TRBD2 (6 bases). Germline V gene data show CDR1 as SGHDT and CDR2 as YYEEEE. The CDR3 length is 15 residues. Trimming took 7 bases from V and 0 from J, leaving 15 bases between them. Here the CDR3 DNA reads TGTGCCAGCGGAGCGCGGGGACCTAGCACAGATACGCAGTATTTT. Translation gives CASGARGPSTDTQYF.

The chain links TRBV7-9 to TRBJ1-5; D is possibly TRBD1 (6 bases). The length of the CDR3 is 13 residues. Trimming removed 4 bases from V and 7 bases from J, with 11 bases in between. CDR1 and CDR2 from the germline V gene are SEHNR and FQNEAQ (reference sequence). CDR3 in amino acids: CASSYSTGQPQHF. The DNA of the CDR3 is TGTGCCAGCAGCTATAGTACAGGGCAGCCCCAGCATTTT.

The V and J genes are TRBV11-2 and TRBJ2-7; 10 bases map to TRBD2. The CDR3 is 15 amino acids. Germline V gene data show CDR1 as SGHAT and CDR2 as FQNNGV. V was pared by 7 bases and J by 3 bases, with 9 bases of the junction left unmatched. The CDR3 loop reads CASNLLAGAFYEQYF. The CDR3 bases are TGTGCCAGCAACCTTCTAGCGGGGGCCTTCTACGAGCAGTACTTC.

The CDR3 sequence is CASSPRTGDMNTEAFF. The DNA of the CDR3 is TGTGCCAGCAGCCCGAGGACAGGGGACATGAACACTGAAGCTTTCTTT. The chain links TRBV7-9 to TRBJ1-1; 9 bases agree with TRBD1. This CDR3 contains 16 residues. After removal of 5 bases from V and 0 bases from J, the junction contained 7 bases not matched to a gene. In germline, CDR1 is SEHNR, CDR2 FQNEAQ (reference sequence).

V is TRBV9 and J is TRBJ1-2; D not certain. Per the germline V gene, CDR1 is SGDLS and CDR2 is YYNGEE. This CDR3 is 15 amino acids long. The V gene lost 4 bases and the J gene lost 9 bases, with 22 bases spanning the gap. The CDR3 DNA reads as TGTGCCAGCAGCCCAGATCCGGGTGAGGGTTCTCGCTACACCTTC. Its translation is CASSPDPGEGSRYTF.

This chain uses TRBV7-2 with TRBJ1-6; 7 positions agree with TRBD1. The germline CDR1 and CDR2 sequences are SGHTA and FQGNSA. Trimming took 5 bases from V and 7 from J; bases not matched to a gene: 11. This CDR3 region has 16 residues. In DNA form, the CDR3 reads TGTGCCAGCAGCCCCAGACAGGGTGTTGACAATTCACCCCTCCACTTT. Protein sequence: CASSPRQGVDNSPLHF.

The genes are TRBV29-1 and TRBJ1-1; 8 positions match TRBD1. Trimming removed 7 bases from V and 4 bases from J; junction bases left unmatched: 8. The CDR3 has 13 residues. Germline CDR1 SQVTM, CDR2 ANQGSEA. The CDR3 loop reads CSADRTGGTEAFF. CDR3 nucleotide sequence: TGCAGCGCCGATCGAACAGGGGGCACTGAAGCTTTCTTT.

The V and J genes are TRBV9 and TRBJ1-2; D ambiguous. Per the germline V gene, CDR1 is SGDLS and CDR2 is YYNGEE. Trimming took off 0 bases at V and 6 bases at J, with 15 bases between the two ends. This CDR3 is 15 amino acids long. The CDR3 reads CASSVASAGRHGYTF. CDR3 sequence (DNA): TGTGCCAGCAGCGTAGCCTCGGCGGGGAGGCATGGCTACACCTTC.

The J gene is TRBJ2-7, the V gene TRBV5-5; no reliable D call. The CDR3 consists of 15 residues. Trimming pared 4 bases from V and 0 bases from J, leaving 14 bases between. Germline lookup yields CDR1 SGHKS and CDR2 YYEKEE (reference sequence). In nucleotides, the CDR3 is TGTGCCAGCAGCCCTTACAACAGAGCCTCCTACGAGCAGTACTTC. This translates into CASSPYNRASYEQYF.

This rearrangement joins TRBV6-1 to TRBJ2-3; D call uncertain. Germline V gives CDR1 MNHNS, CDR2 SASEGT. The CDR3 is 15 residues long. Deletions cut 2 bases from V and 1 base from J, with 10 bases between. The CDR3 bases are TGTGCCAGCAGTGAACATCGGCCGGGCACAGATACGCAGTATTTT. It specifies CASSEHRPGTDTQYF.

The V and J genes are TRBV6-5 and TRBJ2-1; perhaps TRBD1 as D (6 bases). The CDR3 length is 16 residues. Trimming took 4 bases from V and 2 from J, leaving 15 bases between them. Germline loops: CDR1 MNHEY, CDR2 SVGAGI. The CDR3 spells CASSLSRGQTYNEQFF. CDR3 in DNA: TGTGCCAGCAGTTTGAGCAGGGGCCAAACCTACAATGAGCAGTTCTTC.

Note on this clone: A read error may account for a junction end that differs from germline. The V gene is TRBV19, the J gene TRBJ1-5; no clear D gene. This CDR3 comprises 14 residues. Per germline, CDR1 LNHDA and CDR2 SQIVND (reference sequence). Here the CDR3 reads CATSVGYSNQPQHF. The CDR3, as DNA: TGTGCCACTAGTGTGGGTTATAGCAATCAGCCCCAGCATTTT.

The V and J genes are TRBV6-6 and TRBJ2-6; D gene ambiguous. Looked up from germline, CDR1 is MNHNY and CDR2 is SVGAGI (reference sequence). The CDR3 consists of 13 residues. Trimming took 4 bases from V and 4 from J, leaving 5 bases between them. The CDR3 loop reads CASSSTGANVLTF. The CDR3 bases are TGTGCCAGCAGTTCCACAGGGGCCAACGTCCTGACTTTC.

The chain couples TRBV15 to TRBJ2-1; D may be TRBD1 or TRBD2 (5 bases each). CDR1 is LNHNV, CDR2 YYDKDF, per germline (reference sequence). V dropped 1 base and J dropped 2 bases, with 21 bases sitting between them. This CDR3 is 19 amino acids long. CDR3: CATSRGGPLASLTYNEQFF. The CDR3 DNA reads as TGTGCCACCAGCAGAGGGGGCCCGTTGGCTAGCTTAACCTACAATGAGCAGTTCTTC.

This clone was observed a handful of times. The rearrangement links TRBV2 to TRBJ1-2, with 7 positions matching TRBD1. Germline trimming cut 6 bases from V and 2 bases from J; bases unmatched to any gene: 6. Germline values: CDR1 SNHLY, CDR2 FYNNEI. CDR3 length equals 14 residues. The CDR3 DNA reads as TGTGCCAGCAGCCGGGACAGCCCCAACTATGGCTACACCTTC. This translates into CASSRDSPNYGYTF. The entire variable domain, with the rest obtained from reference TRBV2 and TRBJ1-2, is as follows: EPEVTQTPSHQVTQMGQEVILRCVPISNHLYFYWYRQILGQKVEFLVSFYNNEISEKSEIFDDQFSVERPDGSNFTLKIRSTKLEDSAMYFCASSRDSPNYGYTFGSGTRLTVV.

This chain links TRBV19 with TRBJ1-5; D uncertain. This CDR3 is built from 15 residues. Germline V gene lookup returns CDR1 LNHDA and CDR2 SQIVND (reference sequence). Trimming removed 1 base at V and 2 bases at J, with 9 bases between. The CDR3 spells CASSIASPGNQPQHF. In DNA form, the CDR3 reads TGTGCCAGTAGTATAGCATCGCCGGGCAATCAGCCCCAGCATTTT. The whole variable domain, remainder taken from reference TRBV19 and TRBJ1-5, is DGGITQSPKYLFRKEGQNVTLSCEQNLNHDAMYWYRQDPGQGLRLIYYSQIVNDFQKGDIAEGYSVSREKKESFPLTVTSAQKNPTAFYLCASSIASPGNQPQHFGDGTRLSIL.